This TCR beta chain was observed in a study of T cells in localized non-small cell lung cancer (TCRdb year 2020). Regarding the study in general: T cell repertoires of approximately 250 early-stage NSCLC patients were analyzed, with tumors being compared against uninvolved tumor-adjacent lungs. All 250 or so NSCLC patients in the cohort were treatment-naive and had localized lung tumors that were resected. Of the NSCLC patients, 129 were male and around 99 were female, and the mean age was approximately 69 years.

At the junction V is shortened by 4 bases and J by 0 bases; bases outside the gene matches: 5. From its cysteine to its phenylalanine, the CDR3 spans 16 amino acids. Kept here is only the CDR3 DNA, which spans 48 bases and is read in frame from base 1. From a lookup of the germline V gene, CDR1 and CDR2 are SGDLS and YYNGEE. The immunoSEQ Assay was used to sequence TCR beta CDR3 regions from DNA. In the original analysis: To compute T cell density, TCR beta template counts were normalized to usable DNA, which was estimated by amplifying housekeeping genes. Richness was estimated using the preseqR package, with extrapolation to 400,000 templates for PBMC samples and to 120,000 templates for tissue samples. Clonality was calculated as one minus Pielou's evenness. To identify tissue-enriched TCRs, differential abundance testing was run on productive amino-acid clonotypes with a minimum total count of 5 and an alpha of 0.1. The Jaccard Index and the Morisita Overlap Index were used to measure repertoire overlap between compartments. GLIPH grouped TCR beta CDR3s together with public tetramer-defined viral CDR3s, and a viral motif had to include at least three viral sequences and show V-gene enrichment. In TCRdb, the immuneACCESS table is reduced to in-frame sequences with V and J assigned. These tables do not hold every clone; where another copy was compared, an unresolved V gene accounts for under half, and the others remain unexplained. The V and J calls and clone size were taken over from that table, and D and trimming were inferred from the DNA. Across this sample there are more than 30,000 clones, with 88% seen only once. The top ten clones comprise 4.2% of the sample.

Overall study outcomes, separate from this receptor: A median of around 57 of the top 100 tumor clones turned up in the paired uninvolved adjacent lung, and fewer than 35 of those clones also ranked among the top 100 of that same adjacent lung. Higher blood T cell density associated with longer overall survival, while higher adjacent-lung clonality associated with shorter survival. Because of the exploratory design, TCR variables were selected using unadjusted p-values without false-discovery rate correction. Multi-region tumor sequencing was not performed, so intratumor heterogeneity could not be excluded. Uninvolved tumor-adjacent lung showed the highest T cell clonality, higher than tumor, which suggests more focused antigenic responses in the adjacent lung.

At diagnosis, tumor, uninvolved tumor-adjacent lung and peripheral blood were collected and then preserved as a mix of FFPE and fresh-frozen material. For TCR repertoire profiling, blood samples were analyzed in the form of peripheral blood mononuclear cells. With respect to this clone: Its recognized antigen is unknown. Base-call qualities are not available, and no considerably larger clone is one nucleotide away.

The sequence was obtained from a woman aged 35 to 75 with stage III lung adenocarcinoma. The source was peripheral blood mononuclear cells, collected before any cancer treatment. The rearrangement combines TRBV9 with TRBJ2-2, and TRBD1 matches 8 of the central bases. CDR3 loop: CASSPRQGTNTGELFF. At the DNA level, the sequence is TGTGCCAGCAGCCCTAGACAGGGGACGAACACCGGGGAGCTGTTTTTT.